The T cell receptor beta chain under discussion was sequenced for a study of T cells in Graves' hyperthyroidism and ophthalmopathy. Study-wide findings and caveats: In the blood, most expanded thyroid clonotypes above 0.001 appeared as well.

Turning to this clonotype: Its specificity is not known.

Trimming removed 5 bases at V and 7 bases at J, with 8 bases between. The CDR3 is 12 residues long. The germline V gene encodes CDR1 SGHTA and CDR2 FQGNSA. What was amplified from RNA transcripts were TCR beta CDR3 regions. RT-PCR in the first round (using the HTBI primer set) targeted the TCR CDR3. TCRdb re-called the multiplex PCR reads through MiXCR, storing one row per CDR3 protein. Of about 460,000 distinct CDR3 sequences listed, around a fifth were seen once; the top ten hold around 47%. This TCR was sampled from a woman aged 70-85 years with Graves' ophthalmopathy. This chain links TRBV7-2 with TRBJ1-4, with D unresolved. The source material was blood. Written as DNA, the CDR3 is TGTGCCAGCAGCGCCCATAGTGAAAAACTGTTTTTT. Translating gives CASSAHSEKLFF.